This TCR beta chain was captured by sequencing in a study of OX40 agonist ivuxolimab in advanced cancers. Across the whole study: Prior anti-PD-1, anti-PD-L1 or anti-CTLA-4 therapy was allowed; around 43% had some.

Regarding the study as a whole: The study found that CD8+ T cells averaged more expanded clones than CD4+.

The timepoints at which blood was sampled were baseline, cycle 4 day 1, and cycle 7 day 1. Profiled with immunoSEQ multiplex PCR; TCRdb holds only in-frame clones, not every one. The data contain about 60,000 clones, under 95% of them seen just once; the ten biggest clones take up 14% to 15%. In the case of this clone: The antigen is not known.

The CDR3 is 13 residues long. V was trimmed by 0 bases and J by 8 bases, leaving 11 bases between them. Germline assignment: CDR1 SGHTS and CDR2 YDEGEE. This clonotype was obtained from an adult with an advanced solid tumor such as melanoma, head and neck, liver or kidney cancer. The sample consisted of CD4+ or CD8+ T cells sorted from blood, taken in a trial of the OX40 agonist ivuxolimab. V and J are TRBV5-8 and TRBJ1-2; D unclear. The CDR3 loop is CASSLAGSDGYTF. CDR3 nucleotide sequence: TGTGCCAGCAGCTTGGCTGGGTCGGACGGCTACACCTTC.